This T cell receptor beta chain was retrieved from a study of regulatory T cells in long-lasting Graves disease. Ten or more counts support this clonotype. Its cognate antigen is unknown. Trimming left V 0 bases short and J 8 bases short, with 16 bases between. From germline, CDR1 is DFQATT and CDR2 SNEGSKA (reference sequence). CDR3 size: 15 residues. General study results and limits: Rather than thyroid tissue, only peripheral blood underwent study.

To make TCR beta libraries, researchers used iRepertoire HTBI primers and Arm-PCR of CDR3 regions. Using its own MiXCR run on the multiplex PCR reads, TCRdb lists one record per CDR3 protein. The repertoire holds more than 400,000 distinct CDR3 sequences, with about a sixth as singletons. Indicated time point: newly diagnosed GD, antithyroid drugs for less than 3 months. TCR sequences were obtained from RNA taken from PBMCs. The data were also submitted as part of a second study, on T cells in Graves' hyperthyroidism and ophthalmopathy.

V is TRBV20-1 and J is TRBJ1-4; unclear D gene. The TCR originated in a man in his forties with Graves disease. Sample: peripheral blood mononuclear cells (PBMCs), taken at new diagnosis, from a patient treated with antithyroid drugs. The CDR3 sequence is CSARDYRQDGEKLFF. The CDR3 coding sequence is TGCAGTGCTAGAGATTACCGGCAGGACGGAGAAAAACTGTTTTTT.